A single sample gave rise to the 31 T cell receptor beta chains below, sequenced in a study of T cell repertoires in cytomegalovirus infection. TCRdb analysed the reads with MiXCR anew, one entry per CDR3 protein. The data show around 310,000 distinct CDR3 sequences, roughly 16% seen once. The sequencing input was PBMCs. These receptor sequences come from a human donor in good health (CMV status not recorded). Some clones in this sample may be carry-over from other donors' samples.

This clonotype was recorded at least ten times. The CDR3 DNA follows: TGTGCCAGCACCTTGGGGCAGGGTGAGGACTATGGCTACACCTTC. Its protein product is CASTLGQGEDYGYTF. V gene TRBV7-9 combines with J gene TRBJ1-2; a weak D match, TRBD1 (5 bases). The CDR3 contains 15 residues. V was pared by 7 bases and J by 3 bases, with 18 bases between. CDR1 and CDR2 from the germline V gene are SEHNR and FQNEAQ (reference sequence). Full variable domain (remainder filled in from reference TRBV7-9 and TRBJ1-2): DTGVSQNPRHKITKRGQNVTFRCDPISEHNRLYWYRQTLGQGPEFLTYFQNEAQLEKSRLLSDRFSAERPKGSFSTLEIQRTEQGDSAMYLCASTLGQGEDYGYTFGSGTRLTVV.

This chain joins TRBV28 and TRBJ2-7; 8 bases match TRBD1. Germline values: CDR1 MDHEN, CDR2 SYDVKM. The CDR3 covers 13 residues. J lost 5 bases, V lost 7 bases, and 7 bases had no gene match. For the CDR3, the DNA is TGTGCCAGCATTCGGACAGGGACTCACGAGCAGTACTTC. This encodes CASIRTGTHEQYF.

V usage is TRBV6-5 and J usage is TRBJ1-2; D unresolved. CDR3 size: 13 residues. From germline, CDR1 is MNHEY and CDR2 SVGAGI. V lost 0 bases and J lost 6, with 8 bases in between. The CDR3 coding sequence is TGTGCCAGCAGTTACTCTGTCGGACATGGCTACACCTTC. Its protein is CASSYSVGHGYTF.

The rearrangement uses TRBV2 and TRBJ2-1; D not certain. The CDR3 is 13 residues long. Between the trimmed V and J ends, which lost 11 bases and 2 bases, there was a span of 13 bases. The V gene's germline CDR1 is SNHLY and CDR2 FYNNEI. CDR3 amino acids: CASQMQAYNEQFF. The CDR3 nucleotides read TGTGCCTCCCAGATGCAGGCCTACAATGAGCAGTTCTTC.

This clonotype was recorded at least ten times. The chain has TRBV12-3 or TRBV12-4 and TRBJ1-1; the D is unclear. V lost 7 bases and J 1 base, leaving 10 bases between the germline ends. The CDR3 contains 13 residues. CDR3 in DNA: TGTGCCAGCAAGGTCGAGGGGAACACTGAAGCTTTCTTT. Amino acid sequence: CASKVEGNTEAFF.

This clonotype was counted at least ten times. The chain combines TRBV5-5 with TRBJ2-1; D might be TRBD1 (6 bases). CDR1 and CDR2 from the germline V gene are SGHKS and YYEKEE (reference sequence). Trimming took 4 bases from V and 15 from J, leaving 17 bases between them. The CDR3 is 12 residues long. This CDR3 is CASSTYTGILFF. CDR3 sequence (DNA): TGTGCCAGCAGCACGTATACAGGGATTCTGTTCTTC.

The J gene is TRBJ1-1, the V gene TRBV6-2 or TRBV6-3, with D unclear. In germline, CDR1 is MNHEY, CDR2 SVGEGT. V was pared by 2 bases and J by 7 bases, with 14 bases between. The CDR3 contains 14 residues. The CDR3 loop is CASSYDEAVVEAFF. CDR3 nucleotide sequence: TGTGCCAGCAGTTACGATGAGGCGGTGGTTGAAGCTTTCTTT.

The chain combines TRBV2 with TRBJ1-5, with 9 nucleotides matching TRBD1. This CDR3 spans 15 amino acids. Germline CDR1 SNHLY, CDR2 FYNNEI. Trimming cost V 6 bases and J 2 bases; bases outside gene matches: 5. The DNA for the CDR3 is TGTGCCAGCAGGACGGACAGGGGCGGCAATCAGCCCCAGCATTTT. This gives the protein CASRTDRGGNQPQHF.

This chain joins TRBV24-1 and TRBJ2-2, with D possibly being TRBD1 or TRBD2 (5 bases each). The CDR3 extends over 17 amino acids. Trimming removed 8 bases at V and 0 bases at J, with 18 bases between. CDR1 is KGHDR and CDR2 is SFDVKD in the germline V gene. The CDR3 loop is CATTRRTGTANTGELFF. The CDR3 DNA sequence: TGTGCCACCACCCGGAGGACCGGGACGGCGAACACCGGGGAGCTGTTTTTT.

This clonotype was detected ten times or more. The chain is built from TRBV7-8 and TRBJ1-6, with D perhaps TRBD1 (5 bases). In germline, CDR1 is SGHVS, CDR2 FQNEAQ. This CDR3 has 19 amino acids. Trimming left V 5 bases short and J 4 bases short, with 24 bases between. In DNA, the CDR3 is TGTGCCAGCAGCCCTACGACAGTTGTGGTACGAGGATATAATTCACCCCTCCACTTT. Its translation: CASSPTTVVVRGYNSPLHF.

This clonotype showed up just a few times. The V call is TRBV25-1, the J call TRBJ1-1; D ambiguous. Germline CDR1 is MGHDK and CDR2 is SYGVNS. This CDR3 has 14 residues. The ends were cut back, 3 bases at V and 0 bases at J, with 8 bases in the middle. The CDR3 spells CASSDPSMNTEAFF. As DNA, the CDR3 is TGTGCCAGCAGTGACCCCAGTATGAACACTGAAGCTTTCTTT.

The chain employs TRBV20-1 and TRBJ2-5; 12 nucleotides match TRBD2. V was clipped by 0 bases and J by 5 bases; unmatched bases: 7. This CDR3 contains 16 residues. Germline-derived CDR1 and CDR2 are DFQATT and SNEGSKA (reference sequence). CDR3 protein: CSARDPSGGAGETQYF. CDR3 DNA: TGCAGTGCTAGAGATCCTAGCGGGGGGGCTGGGGAGACCCAGTACTTC.

This clonotype was seen a handful of times. The V gene is TRBV28, the J gene TRBJ1-4; D ambiguous. The CDR3 runs to 15 residues. Per germline, CDR1 MDHEN and CDR2 SYDVKM. Trimming shortened V by 3 bases and J by 5 bases, and 13 bases separated the two germline ends. The CDR3 here is CASSFPTTVNEKLFF. DNA for the CDR3: TGTGCCAGCAGTTTCCCGACAACTGTAAATGAAAAACTGTTTTTT. The whole variable domain, remainder taken from reference TRBV28 and TRBJ1-4, is DVKVTQSSRYLVKRTGEKVFLECVQDMDHENMFWYRQDPGLGLRLIYFSYDVKMKEKGDIPEGYSVSREKKERFSLILESASTNQTSMYLCASSFPTTVNEKLFFGSGTQLSVL.

The genes are TRBV28 and TRBJ1-2, with D possibly TRBD1 on 6 matching bases. The germline gives CDR1 MDHEN, CDR2 SYDVKM. V was pared by 6 bases and J by 6 bases, with 8 bases between. The CDR3 spans 11 residues. This chain's CDR3 is CASRRQDGYTF. In DNA form, the CDR3 reads TGTGCCAGCAGGCGACAGGATGGCTACACCTTC.

The gene calls are TRBV7-9 and TRBJ1-1; 8 nucleotides align to TRBD1. The V gene's germline CDR1 is SEHNR and CDR2 FQNEAQ (reference sequence). V lost 5 bases, J lost 7 bases, and 6 bases stayed unmatched. The CDR3 runs to 13 residues. The CDR3 protein is CASSLTGEYEAFF. As DNA, the CDR3 is TGTGCCAGCAGCCTGACAGGGGAATATGAAGCTTTCTTT.

The chain links TRBV9 to TRBJ1-1, with 8 bases matching TRBD1. This CDR3 has 15 residues. Germline values: CDR1 SGDLS, CDR2 YYNGEE. J was trimmed by 6 bases and V by 4 bases; bases with no gene match: 11. The CDR3 region has the DNA TGTGCCAGCAGCCCATTGACAGGGGACTTCCCTGAAGCTTTCTTT. This sequence encodes CASSPLTGDFPEAFF.

The chain combines TRBV20-1 with TRBJ2-3; TRBD1 might be the D (6 bases). Germline loops: CDR1 DFQATT, CDR2 SNEGSKA (reference sequence). The CDR3 loop spans 15 amino acids. The V gene lost 0 bases and the J gene lost 2 bases, with 12 bases spanning the gap. This CDR3 reads CSARDSAGVTDTQYF. The CDR3 DNA is TGCAGTGCTAGAGATAGCGCAGGGGTCACAGATACGCAGTATTTT.

This clonotype has ten or more counts. The chain links TRBV7-8 to TRBJ1-4; D is unresolved. This CDR3 has 14 residues. Germline values: CDR1 SGHVS, CDR2 FQNEAQ. With 6 bases removed from V and 2 bases from J, the gap between germline ends came to 10 bases. The DNA of the CDR3 is TGTGCCAGCAGGGGGAGGGAGACTAATGAAAAACTGTTTTTT. It codes for CASRGRETNEKLFF.

Ten or more counts support this clonotype. This chain links TRBV7-2 with TRBJ2-6; 9 positions agree with TRBD1. V dropped 2 bases and J dropped 3; count of bases not matched to a gene: 8. The length of the CDR3 is 18 residues. Per germline, CDR1 SGHTA and CDR2 FQGNSA. CDR3 sequence: CASSLRRTGVLGANVLTF. The CDR3 coding sequence is TGTGCCAGCAGCTTAAGGAGGACAGGGGTGCTTGGGGCCAACGTCCTGACTTTC.

The chain couples TRBV19 to TRBJ1-4; perhaps TRBD1 as D (5 bases). Trimming stripped 6 bases from V and 5 bases from J, with 16 bases between. Germline lookup yields CDR1 LNHDA and CDR2 SQIVND (reference sequence). The CDR3 is made up of 15 amino acids. CDR3 in amino acids: CASRSPGDSNEKLFF. CDR3 in DNA: TGTGCCAGTAGATCCCCGGGGGACTCGAATGAAAAACTGTTTTTT.

This clonotype occurred many times. This chain connects TRBV7-2 to TRBJ2-1; D remains ambiguous. V dropped 5 bases and J dropped 2 bases, with 7 bases sitting between them. Germline lookup yields CDR1 SGHTA and CDR2 FQGNSA. CDR3 length: 13 amino acids. The CDR3 DNA sequence: TGTGCCAGCAGCCTAACACCCTACAATGAGCAGTTCTTC. It codes for CASSLTPYNEQFF.

This clonotype was recorded many times. The rearrangement links TRBV12-3 or TRBV12-4 to TRBJ2-6; D is perhaps TRBD2 (6 bases). V was shortened by 6 bases and J by 2 bases, with 8 bases between the two germline ends. The CDR3 is made up of 14 amino acids. CDR3 DNA: TGTGCCAGCAGCGGGGAGGCTGGGGCCAACGTCCTGACTTTC. Its translation: CASSGEAGANVLTF.

This clonotype was detected many times. The chain uses TRBV6-1 and TRBJ2-1; D might be TRBD1 or TRBD2, each matching 6 bases. V lost 5 bases and J 2 bases, leaving 13 bases between the germline ends. Germline CDR1 reads MNHNS; CDR2 reads SASEGT. The CDR3 loop spans 15 amino acids. CDR3 loop: CASSRGAPTYNEQFF. In DNA form, the CDR3 reads TGTGCCAGCAGTAGGGGGGCCCCGACCTACAATGAGCAGTTCTTC.

This clonotype was recorded a few times. The V and J genes are TRBV15 and TRBJ1-4, with no clear D. Looked up from germline, CDR1 is LNHNV and CDR2 is YYDKDF (reference sequence). The V end was cut by 7 bases, the J end by 7 bases, with 19 bases between. The CDR3 has 15 amino acids. The CDR3 sequence is CATTPRDGSGEKLFF. CDR3 DNA: TGTGCCACCACTCCGCGCGATGGATCGGGTGAAAAACTGTTTTTT. The full variable domain, in which reference TRBV15 and TRBJ1-4 provide the parts outside the CDR3, is DAMVIQNPRYQVTQFGKPVTLSCSQTLNHNVMYWYQQKSSQAPKLLFHYYDKDFNNEADTPDNFQSRRPNTSFCFLDIRSPGLGDTAMYLCATTPRDGSGEKLFFGSGTQLSVL.

This clonotype came up a few times. The chain joins TRBV27 to TRBJ1-2; D uncertain. This CDR3 spans 15 amino acids. The germline V gene encodes CDR1 MNHEY and CDR2 SMNVEV (reference sequence). Deletions cut 2 bases from V and 2 bases from J, with 12 bases between. The CDR3 DNA is TGTGCCAGCAGTTTAACTGCCGTCCAGAACTATGGCTACACCTTC. This sequence encodes CASSLTAVQNYGYTF.

This clonotype was detected ten times or more. The chain has TRBV4-2 and TRBJ2-3, with D possibly being TRBD2 (5 bases). The V gene lost 1 base and the J gene lost 2 bases, with 13 bases spanning the gap. The CDR3 consists of 16 residues. Germline CDR1 is LGHNA and CDR2 is YNFKEQ. The CDR3 DNA follows: TGTGCCAGCAGCCAAGGCGAGCGGTCATACACAGATACGCAGTATTTT. This encodes CASSQGERSYTDTQYF.

CDR3 bases: TGTGCCAGTAGTATACATGGACAGGGGGCGAAGGAGCAGTACTTC. Translation: CASSIHGQGAKEQYF. This chain links TRBV19 with TRBJ2-7; 11 bases line up with TRBD1. The CDR3 contains 15 residues. The junction had 7 bases not matched to a gene; V was cut back by 2 bases and J by 7 bases. Germline assignment: CDR1 LNHDA and CDR2 SQIVND (reference sequence).

This chain connects TRBV4-3 to TRBJ2-2; 10 positions agree with TRBD1. The CDR3 is made up of 16 amino acids. V lost 0 bases and J lost 5; bases outside the gene matches: 3. The germline CDR1 and CDR2 sequences are LGHNA and YSLEER. The CDR3 nucleotides are TGCGCCAGCAGCCAAGAACCGGGACAGGGGACCGGGGAGCTGTTTTTT. The encoded protein is CASSQEPGQGTGELFF.

This clonotype appeared many times. The chain couples TRBV7-6 to TRBJ2-5; TRBD1 matches 10 bases. The CDR3 totals 15 residues. Per germline, CDR1 SGHVS and CDR2 FNYEAQ. Trimming removed 5 bases from V and 2 bases from J; junction bases left unmatched: 5. The CDR3 DNA is TGTGCCAGCAGCCAGAGGACAGGGGGGCAAGAGACCCAGTACTTC. Residues: CASSQRTGGQETQYF.

For this clonotype: A much larger clone lies one base from this, so it may be a read error. The V gene is TRBV28, the J gene TRBJ2-1; D is ambiguous. The germline V gene encodes CDR1 MDHEN and CDR2 SYDVKM. CDR3 length equals 17 residues. The CDR3 region has the DNA TGTGCCAGCAGCCAAACGAGTTGGGCGGCCACCTACAATGAGCAGCTCTTC. It codes for CASSQTSWAATYNEQLF.

This clonotype was counted at least ten times. The V call is TRBV20-1, the J call TRBJ1-6, with D uncertain. Germline V lookup: CDR1 DFQATT, CDR2 SNEGSKA (reference sequence). Deletions cut 0 bases from V and 0 bases from J, with 9 bases between. This CDR3 region has 16 residues. The CDR3 nucleotides read TGCAGTGCTAGAGATCTGGAGAGCTCCTATAATTCACCCCTCCACTTT. Protein product: CSARDLESSYNSPLHF.